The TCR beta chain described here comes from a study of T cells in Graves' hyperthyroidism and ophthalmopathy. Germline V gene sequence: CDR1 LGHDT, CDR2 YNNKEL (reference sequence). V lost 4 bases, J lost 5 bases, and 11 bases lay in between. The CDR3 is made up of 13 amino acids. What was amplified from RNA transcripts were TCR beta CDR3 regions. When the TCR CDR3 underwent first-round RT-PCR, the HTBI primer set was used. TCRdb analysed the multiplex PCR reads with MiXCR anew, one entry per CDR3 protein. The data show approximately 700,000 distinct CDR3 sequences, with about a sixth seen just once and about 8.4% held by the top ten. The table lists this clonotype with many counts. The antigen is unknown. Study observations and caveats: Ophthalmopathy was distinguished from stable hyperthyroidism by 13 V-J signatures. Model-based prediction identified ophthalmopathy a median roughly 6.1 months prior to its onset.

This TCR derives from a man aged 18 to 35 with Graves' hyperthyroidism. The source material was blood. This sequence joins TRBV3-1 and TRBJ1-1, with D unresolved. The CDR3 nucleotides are TGTGCCAGCAGCCCCAGAGGGAGTACTGAAGCTTTCTTT. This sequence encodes CASSPRGSTEAFF.